This record concerns one TCR beta chain sequence. Clinical history reported by participants formed the basis on which cohorts were assigned. The sample comes from a study of blood T cell repertoires in COVID-19. The CDR3 is made up of 13 amino acids. Trimming removed 3 bases from V and 6 bases from J, with 15 bases in between. CDR1 DFQATT and CDR2 SNEGSKA come from the germline V gene (reference sequence). In the source study's methods: Amplification with reference gene primers provided the estimates of nucleated cell counts. The table came from immunoSEQ multiplex PCR; TCRdb's copy has only in-frame clones and leaves some out. That table is the source of V, J and clone size, and D and trimming were worked out from the DNA. This sample has about 240,000 clones; approximately 84% occur once, and the top ten carry roughly 3.5%.

This sequence was found in a woman in her thirties or forties with acute COVID-19. V is TRBV20-1 and J is TRBJ2-7; the D is unclear. The specimen was PBMCs or T cells enriched from blood (not recorded which). DNA for the CDR3: TGCAGTGCTAGTATCCAGGATTACGGCGAGCAGTACTTC. Its translation: CSASIQDYGEQYF.